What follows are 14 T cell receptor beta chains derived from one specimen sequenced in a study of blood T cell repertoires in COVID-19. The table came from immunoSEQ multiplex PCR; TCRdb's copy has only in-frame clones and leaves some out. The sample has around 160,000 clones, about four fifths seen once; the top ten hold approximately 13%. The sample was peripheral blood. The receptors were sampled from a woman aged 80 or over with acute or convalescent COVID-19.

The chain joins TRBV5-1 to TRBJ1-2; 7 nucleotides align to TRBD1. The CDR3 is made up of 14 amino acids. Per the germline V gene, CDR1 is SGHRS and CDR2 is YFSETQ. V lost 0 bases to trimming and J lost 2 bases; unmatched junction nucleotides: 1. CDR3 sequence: CASSLVGGNYGYTF. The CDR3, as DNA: TGCGCCAGCAGCTTGGTAGGGGGCAACTATGGCTACACCTTC.

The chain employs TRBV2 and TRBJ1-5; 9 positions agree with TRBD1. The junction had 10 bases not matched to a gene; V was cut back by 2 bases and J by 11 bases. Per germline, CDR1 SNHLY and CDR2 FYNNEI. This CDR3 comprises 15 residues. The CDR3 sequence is CASSEPGTGNESQHF. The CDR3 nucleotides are TGTGCCAGCAGTGAACCCGGGACAGGGAACGAATCCCAGCATTTT.

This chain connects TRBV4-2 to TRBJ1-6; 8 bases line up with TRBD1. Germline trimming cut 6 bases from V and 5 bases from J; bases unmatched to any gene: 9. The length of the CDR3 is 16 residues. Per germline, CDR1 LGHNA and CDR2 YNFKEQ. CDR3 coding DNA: TGTGCCAGCAGGGCAGGGGGCGCGTCGAATAATTCACCCCTCCACTTT. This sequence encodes CASRAGGASNNSPLHF.

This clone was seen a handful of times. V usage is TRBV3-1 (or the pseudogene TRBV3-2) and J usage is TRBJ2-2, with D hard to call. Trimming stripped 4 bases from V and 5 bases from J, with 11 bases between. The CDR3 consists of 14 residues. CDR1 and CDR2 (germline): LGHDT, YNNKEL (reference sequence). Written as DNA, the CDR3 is TGTGCCAGCAGCCTCCAACCCGGGACCGGGGAGCTGTTTTTT. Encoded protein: CASSLQPGTGELFF.

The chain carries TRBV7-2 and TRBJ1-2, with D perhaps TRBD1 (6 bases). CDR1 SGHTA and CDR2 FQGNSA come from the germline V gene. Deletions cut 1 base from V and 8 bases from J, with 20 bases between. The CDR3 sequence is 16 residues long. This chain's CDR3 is CASSLGGRAGARGYTF. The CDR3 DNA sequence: TGTGCCAGCAGCTTAGGAGGCCGGGCGGGGGCGCGAGGCTACACCTTC. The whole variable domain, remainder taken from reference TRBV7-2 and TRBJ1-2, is GAGVSQSPSNKVTEKGKDVELRCDPISGHTALYWYRQSLGQGLEFLIYFQGNSAPDKSGLPSDRFSAERTGGSVSTLTIQRTQQEDSAVYLCASSLGGRAGARGYTFGSGTRLTVV.

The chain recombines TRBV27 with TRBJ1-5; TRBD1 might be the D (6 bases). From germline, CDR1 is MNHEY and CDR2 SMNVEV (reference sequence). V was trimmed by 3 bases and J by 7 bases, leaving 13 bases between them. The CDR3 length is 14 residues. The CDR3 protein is CASSLQGLGQPQHF. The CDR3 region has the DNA TGTGCCAGCAGTTTGCAGGGGTTAGGACAGCCCCAGCATTTT.

The CDR3 nucleotides read TGTGCCGTATCACACGATACCAACACTGAAGCTTTCTTT. Translating it yields CAVSHDTNTEAFF. The J gene is TRBJ1-1, the V gene TRBV30, with no clear D. The CDR3 has 13 amino acids. V dropped 8 bases and J dropped 2 bases, with 15 bases sitting between them. CDR1 and CDR2 (germline): GTSNPN, SVGIG (reference sequence).

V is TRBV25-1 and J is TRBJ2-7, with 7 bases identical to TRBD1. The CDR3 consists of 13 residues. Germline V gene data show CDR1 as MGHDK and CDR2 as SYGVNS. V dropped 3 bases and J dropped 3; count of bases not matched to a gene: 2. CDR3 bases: TGTGCCAGCAGTGACCCAGGGGGCTACGAGCAGTACTTC. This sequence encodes CASSDPGGYEQYF.

CDR3 sequence reads: CATSRDRGTGSYGYTF. The CDR3 DNA reads as TGTGCCACCAGCAGAGATCGGGGGACGGGGTCGTATGGCTACACCTTC. The chain joins TRBV15 to TRBJ1-2; tentative D call: TRBD1 (5 bases). Germline loops: CDR1 LNHNV, CDR2 YYDKDF (reference sequence). Trimming pared 0 bases from V and 5 bases from J, leaving 16 bases between. This CDR3 contains 16 residues.

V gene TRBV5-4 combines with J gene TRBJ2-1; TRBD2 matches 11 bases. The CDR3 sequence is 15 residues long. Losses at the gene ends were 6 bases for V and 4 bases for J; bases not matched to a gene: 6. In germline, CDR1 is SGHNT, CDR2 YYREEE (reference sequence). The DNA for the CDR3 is TGTGCCAGCATCCCCGGGACTAGCGGATACAATGAGCAGTTCTTC. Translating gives CASIPGTSGYNEQFF.

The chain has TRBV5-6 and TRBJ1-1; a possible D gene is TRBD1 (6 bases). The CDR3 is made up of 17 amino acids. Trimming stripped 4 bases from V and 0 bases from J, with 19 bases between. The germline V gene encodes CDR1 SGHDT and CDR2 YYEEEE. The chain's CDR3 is CASSPGGRTHMNTEAFF. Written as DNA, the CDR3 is TGTGCCAGCAGCCCGGGGGGCCGGACTCACATGAACACTGAAGCTTTCTTT.

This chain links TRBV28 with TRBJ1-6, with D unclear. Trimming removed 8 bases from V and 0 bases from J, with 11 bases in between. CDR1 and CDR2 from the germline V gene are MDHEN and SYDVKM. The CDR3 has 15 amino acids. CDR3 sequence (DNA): TGTGCCAGCCACTCCCCCGTCTCCTATAATTCACCCCTCCACTTT. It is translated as CASHSPVSYNSPLHF.

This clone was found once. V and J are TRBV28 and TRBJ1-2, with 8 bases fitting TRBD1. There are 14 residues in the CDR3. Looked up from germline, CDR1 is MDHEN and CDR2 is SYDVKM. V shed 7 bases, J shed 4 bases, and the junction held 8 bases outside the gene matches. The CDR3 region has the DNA TGTGCCAGCAACTTCGGACAGGGAGGCTATGGCTACACCTTC. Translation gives CASNFGQGGYGYTF.

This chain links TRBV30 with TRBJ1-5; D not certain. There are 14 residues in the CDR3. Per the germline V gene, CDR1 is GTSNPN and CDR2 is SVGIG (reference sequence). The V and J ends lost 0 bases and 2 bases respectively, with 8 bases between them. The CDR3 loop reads CAWSVGAGNQPQHF. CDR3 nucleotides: TGTGCCTGGAGTGTGGGTGCGGGCAATCAGCCCCAGCATTTT.